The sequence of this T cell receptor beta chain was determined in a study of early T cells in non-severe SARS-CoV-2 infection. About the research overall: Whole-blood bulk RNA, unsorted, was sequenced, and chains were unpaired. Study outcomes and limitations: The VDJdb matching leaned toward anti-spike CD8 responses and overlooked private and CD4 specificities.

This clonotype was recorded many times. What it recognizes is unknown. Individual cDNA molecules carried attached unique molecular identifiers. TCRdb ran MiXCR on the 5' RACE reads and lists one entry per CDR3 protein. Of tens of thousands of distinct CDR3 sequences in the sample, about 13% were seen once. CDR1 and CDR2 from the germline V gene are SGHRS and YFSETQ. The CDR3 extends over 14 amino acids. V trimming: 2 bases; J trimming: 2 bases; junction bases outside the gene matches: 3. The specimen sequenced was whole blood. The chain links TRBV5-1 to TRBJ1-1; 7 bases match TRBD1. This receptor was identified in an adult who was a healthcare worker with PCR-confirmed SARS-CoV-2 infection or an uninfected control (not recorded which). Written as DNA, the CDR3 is TGCGCCAGCAGCTTATGGGACAGTAACACTGAAGCTTTCTTT. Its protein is CASSLWDSNTEAFF.